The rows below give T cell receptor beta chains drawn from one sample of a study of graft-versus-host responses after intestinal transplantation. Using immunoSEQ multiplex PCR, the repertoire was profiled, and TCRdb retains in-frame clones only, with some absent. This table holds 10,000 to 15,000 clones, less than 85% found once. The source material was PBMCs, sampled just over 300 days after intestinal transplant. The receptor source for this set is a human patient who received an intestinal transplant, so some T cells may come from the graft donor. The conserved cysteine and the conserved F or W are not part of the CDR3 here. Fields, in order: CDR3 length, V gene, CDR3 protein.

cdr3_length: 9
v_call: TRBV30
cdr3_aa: AWSPSGTYT

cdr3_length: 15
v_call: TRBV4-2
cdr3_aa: ASSQEVLPSGSYEQY

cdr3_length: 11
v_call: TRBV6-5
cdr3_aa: ASSWRQQETQY

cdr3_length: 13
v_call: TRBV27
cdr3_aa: ASSLLAGGPHEQY

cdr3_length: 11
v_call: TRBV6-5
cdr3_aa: ASRGGLGQPQH

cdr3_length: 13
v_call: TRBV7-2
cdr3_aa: ASSLLGASNEKLF

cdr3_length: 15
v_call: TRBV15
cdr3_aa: ATSRGPSPLSNQPQH

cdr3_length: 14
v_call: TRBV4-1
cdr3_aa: ASSVGTRPLSYEQY

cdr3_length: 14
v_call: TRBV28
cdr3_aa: ASSSPWTPPKETQY

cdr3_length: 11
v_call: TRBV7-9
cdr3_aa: ASSPGPGNTIY

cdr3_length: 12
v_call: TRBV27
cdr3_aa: ASSWTWGGETQY

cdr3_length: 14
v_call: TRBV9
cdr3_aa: ASSVGPWGLYTEAF

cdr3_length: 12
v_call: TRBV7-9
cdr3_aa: ASSFLGRINEQF

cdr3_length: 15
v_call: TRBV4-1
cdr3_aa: ASSLLGGDLSNQPQH

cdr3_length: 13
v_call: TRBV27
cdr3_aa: ASRPSRHVYNEQF

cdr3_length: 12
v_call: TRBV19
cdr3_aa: ASRRPGNTGELF

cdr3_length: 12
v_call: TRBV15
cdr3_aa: ATFPSTGETEAF

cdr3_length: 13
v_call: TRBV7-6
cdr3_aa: ASSDLAGGVETQY

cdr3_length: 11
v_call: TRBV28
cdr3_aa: ASRHRGDTEAF

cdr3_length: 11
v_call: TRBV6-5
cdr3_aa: ASSYSIQNGYT

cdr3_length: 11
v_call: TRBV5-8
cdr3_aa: ASINQVSTEAF

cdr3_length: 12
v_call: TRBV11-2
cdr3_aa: ASSLGDRGYEQY

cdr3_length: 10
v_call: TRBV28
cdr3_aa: ASSLQGYGYT

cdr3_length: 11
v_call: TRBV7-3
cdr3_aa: ASSPDTYNEQF

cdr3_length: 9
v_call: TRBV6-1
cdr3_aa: ASRDEETQY

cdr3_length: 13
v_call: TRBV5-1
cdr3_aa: ASSLASGSFNEQF

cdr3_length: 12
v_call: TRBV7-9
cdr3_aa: ASSLMGQNTEAF

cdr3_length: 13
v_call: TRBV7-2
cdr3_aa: ASSLAADSNQPQH

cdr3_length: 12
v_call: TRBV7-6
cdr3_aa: ASSPPGQGAGYT

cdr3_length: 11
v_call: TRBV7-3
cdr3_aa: ASSFNGNTEAF

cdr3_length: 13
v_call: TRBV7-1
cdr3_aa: ASSLAGTGVYGYT

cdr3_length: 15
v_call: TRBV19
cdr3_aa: ASSRIRRRTNEYGYT